The TCR beta chain described here comes from a study of cytomegalovirus exposure and HLA in healthy donors. Study background: HLA-typed donors were the source of about 85 million unique TCRs, which an early data release held.

Points on this clone: Antigen: not known.

Overall study findings and caveats: Follow-up analysis seemed to connect common viral pathogens with several of the most significant clusters identified. For cytomegalovirus status, the classifier reportedly gave diagnoses with high specificity and sensitivity.

The germline gives CDR1 SGHNT, CDR2 YENEEA. V lost 3 bases and J lost 7; bases outside the gene matches: 4. This CDR3 has 14 residues. Amplification used 60 Vbeta primers and 13 Jbeta primers. Sequencing used immunoSEQ multiplex PCR; TCRdb keeps in-frame clones, though not all of them. The table lists roughly 140,000 clones, approximately 81% of them singletons. The TCR originated in a man younger than 35 in good health and CMV-seronegative. The sequencing sample was made of PBMCs. The V gene is TRBV11-3, the J gene TRBJ2-1; TRBD1 aligns across 9 bases. CDR3 sequence reads: CASSLGQGMNEQFF. The CDR3 nucleotides are TGTGCCAGCAGCTTGGGACAGGGAATGAATGAGCAGTTCTTC.